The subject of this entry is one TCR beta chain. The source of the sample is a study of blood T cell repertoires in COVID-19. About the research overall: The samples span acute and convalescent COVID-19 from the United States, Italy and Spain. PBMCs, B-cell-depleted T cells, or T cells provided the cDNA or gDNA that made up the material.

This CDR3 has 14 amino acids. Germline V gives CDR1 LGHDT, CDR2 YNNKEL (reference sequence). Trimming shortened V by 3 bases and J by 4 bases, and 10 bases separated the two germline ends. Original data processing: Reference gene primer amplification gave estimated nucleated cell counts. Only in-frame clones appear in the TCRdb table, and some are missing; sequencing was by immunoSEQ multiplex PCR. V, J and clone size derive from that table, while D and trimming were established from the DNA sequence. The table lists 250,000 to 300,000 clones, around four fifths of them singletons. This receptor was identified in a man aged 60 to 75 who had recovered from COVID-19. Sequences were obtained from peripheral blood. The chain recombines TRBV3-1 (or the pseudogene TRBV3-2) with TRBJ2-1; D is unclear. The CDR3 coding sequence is TGTGCCAGCAGCCAGCGACTCCAATACAATGAGCAGTTCTTC. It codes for CASSQRLQYNEQFF.